These T cell receptor beta chains were read from a single sample in a study of cytomegalovirus exposure and HLA in healthy donors. Clones were read by immunoSEQ multiplex PCR, and TCRdb kept only the in-frame ones, dropping some. Found here are roughly 80,000 clones; the top ten clones hold 4.5% to 6.5%. Sequencing was carried out using PBMCs. Receptors originate from a girl aged 10-17 years in good health and CMV-seropositive. Both conserved end residues are part of each CDR3. Fields, in order: V gene, D gene, CDR3 length, J gene, CDR3 DNA, CDR3 protein. A D gene is named only where the DNA matches it firmly.

>TRBV19|TRBD1|14|TRBJ2-2
TGTGCCAGTATAGGGGCAGGGGGTTCGGGGGAGCTGTTTTTT
CASIGAGGSGELFF
>TRBV4-1|TRBD2|18|TRBJ2-3
TGCGCCAGCAGCCAAGAACGGCTAGCGGGGGGAGGCACAGATACGCAGTATTTT
CASSQERLAGGGTDTQYF
>TRBV7-7|TRBD2|17|TRBJ2-5
TGTGCCAGCAGCTCCGGGACTAGCGGGGGGGCTGTTGAGACCCAGTACTTC
CASSSGTSGGAVETQYF
>TRBV7-6|.|14|TRBJ2-1
TGTGCCAGCAGCTTCAGGTGGTCCTACAATGAGCAGTTCTTC
CASSFRWSYNEQFF
>TRBV4-3|TRBD1|18|TRBJ1-2
TGCGCCAGCAGCCGGGGACCGGGACAGGGGCTACTCGGCCATGGCTACACCTTC
CASSRGPGQGLLGHGYTF
>TRBV9|TRBD1|15|TRBJ1-5
TGTGCCAGCAGCGGAACAGGGGGCAAGGGACAGCCCCAGCATTTT
CASSGTGGKGQPQHF
>TRBV4-3|.|16|TRBJ2-2
TGCGCCAGCAGCCTCAACATTATGTCGAACACCGGGGAGCTGTTTTTT
CASSLNIMSNTGELFF
>TRBV6-4|TRBD1|16|TRBJ1-1
TGTGCCAGCAGTGACTCCGCGGACAGGAGTGGGACTGAAGCTTTCTTT
CASSDSADRSGTEAFF
>TRBV29-1|TRBD2|15|TRBJ2-4
TGCAGCGTAAAGAGCGGGGGGGCCGTGAGAAACATTCAGTACTTC
CSVKSGGAVRNIQYF
>TRBV30|.|13|TRBJ1-5
TGTGCCTGGAGAGCGGGACGGAATCAGCCCCAGCATTTT
CAWRAGRNQPQHF
>TRBV7-6|.|15|TRBJ2-3
TGTGCCAGCAGCTTAGGGACACCCTACACAGATACGCAGTATTTT
CASSLGTPYTDTQYF
>TRBV6-6|TRBD2|15|TRBJ2-1
TGTGCCAGCAGGGCTTTAGCGGGGCGCGACAATGAGCAGTTCTTC
CASRALAGRDNEQFF
>TRBV4-2|.|16|TRBJ1-2
TGTGCCAGCAGTCACCCGAGTCCGGGAGGAGAAGATGGCTACACCTTC
CASSHPSPGGEDGYTF
>TRBV4-2|TRBD1|13|TRBJ1-3
TGTGCCAGCAGGACAGGGGTAGGAAACACCATATATTTT
CASRTGVGNTIYF
>TRBV21-1|.|20|TRBJ1-6
TGTGCCAGCAGCAAAGGGCCGCGGGACAGGGGGCCTGTAGAATGTTCACCCCTCCACTTT
CASSKGPRDRGPVECSPLHF
>TRBV6-5|TRBD2|16|TRBJ2-1
TGTGCCAGCAGTTACCTCGGGCCAGCGGGGCACAATGAGCAGTTCTTC
CASSYLGPAGHNEQFF
>TRBV30|.|13|TRBJ1-1
TGTGCCTGGAGTGCTTTGAGGAACACTGAAGCTTTCTTT
CAWSALRNTEAFF
>TRBV5-1|.|14|TRBJ2-3
TGCGCCAGCAGCTTGGGTCGGGTCACAGATACGCAGTATTTT
CASSLGRVTDTQYF
>TRBV19|.|14|TRBJ1-1
TGTGCCAGTAGTATGTCCGAGGGGGGGCGTCAAGCTTTCTTT
CASSMSEGGRQAFF
>TRBV5-4|.|14|TRBJ1-3
TGTGCCAGCAGCTTACAGGGTTCTGGAAACACCATATATTTT
CASSLQGSGNTIYF
>TRBV19|TRBD2|15|TRBJ2-3
TGTGCCAGTAGTATGAGGGAGGGATTCACAGATACGCAGTATTTT
CASSMREGFTDTQYF
>TRBV5-6|TRBD1|16|TRBJ2-2
TGTGCCAGCAGCCAGATGACAGGGGCGGCCACCGGGGAGCTGTTTTTT
CASSQMTGAATGELFF
>TRBV6-1|TRBD1|12|TRBJ1-1
TGTGCCAGCAACAGGGGTGACACTGAAGCTTTCTTT
CASNRGDTEAFF
>TRBV9|TRBD2|16|TRBJ2-7
TGTGCCAGCAGCGTAGACCCCAGCGGGGGGGCGTACGAGCAGTACTTC
CASSVDPSGGAYEQYF
>TRBV5-1|.|15|TRBJ1-1
TGCGCCAGCAGCTTTGGGGGGGCCGAGAACACTGAAGCTTTCTTT
CASSFGGAENTEAFF
>TRBV23-1|.|15|TRBJ1-4
TGCGCCAGCAGGACGGGGAGGGGGGCTGGTGAAAAACTGTTTTTT
CASRTGRGAGEKLFF
>TRBV2|TRBD2|15|TRBJ2-7
TGTGCCAGCAGGAGGACTAGCGGGGGGACCTACGAGCAGTACTTC
CASRRTSGGTYEQYF
>TRBV7-8|.|16|TRBJ2-1
TGTGCCAGCAGCTTAGCGTTAACCTGGCGGTACAATGAGCAGTTCTTC
CASSLALTWRYNEQFF
>TRBV6-5|.|16|TRBJ1-2
TGTGCCAGCAGTTACCCGTTATCTGAGGGCCTCTATGGCTACACCTTC
CASSYPLSEGLYGYTF
>TRBV9|.|14|TRBJ2-1
TGTGCCAGCAGCGTATTCGGGGGATACAATGAGCAGTTCTTC
CASSVFGGYNEQFF
>TRBV11-2|TRBD2|15|TRBJ2-5
TGTGCCAGCAGCTCCAGTCTAGCGGGACAAGAGACCCAGTACTTC
CASSSSLAGQETQYF
>TRBV28|TRBD1|15|TRBJ1-5
TGTGCCAGCAGTCTAGGACAGGGGTTCAATCAGCCCCAGCATTTT
CASSLGQGFNQPQHF
>TRBV30|.|14|TRBJ1-3
TGTGCCTGGAGTGTACGAGGTGCCGGAAACACCATATATTTT
CAWSVRGAGNTIYF
>TRBV5-1|.|15|TRBJ1-2
TGCGCCAGCAGCCAAACCGGGGGGGGAGGCTATGGCTACACCTTC
CASSQTGGGGYGYTF
>TRBV5-1|TRBD1|16|TRBJ2-2
TGCGCCAGCAACTTCGGACAGGGGGCGCGCACCGGGGAGCTGTTTTTT
CASNFGQGARTGELFF
>TRBV2|TRBD2|16|TRBJ2-3
TGTGCCAGCAGCCCCGAGGCGGGGGGGGCGGTAGATACGCAGTATTTT
CASSPEAGGAVDTQYF